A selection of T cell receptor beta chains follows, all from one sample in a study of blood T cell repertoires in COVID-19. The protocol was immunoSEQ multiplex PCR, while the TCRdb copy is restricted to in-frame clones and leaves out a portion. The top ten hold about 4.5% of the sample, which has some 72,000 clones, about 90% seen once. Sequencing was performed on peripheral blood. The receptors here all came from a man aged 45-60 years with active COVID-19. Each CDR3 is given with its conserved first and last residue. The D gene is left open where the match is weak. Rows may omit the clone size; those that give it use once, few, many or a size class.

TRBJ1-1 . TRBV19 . TGTGCCAGTAGTGCGACAGGAATTCGAGAAGCTTTCTTT CASSATGIREAFF
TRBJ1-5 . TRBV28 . TGTGCCAGCAGACACTACTTAAGGTGGAACCAGCCCCAGCATTTT CASRHYLRWNQPQHF
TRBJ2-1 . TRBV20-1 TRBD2 TGCAGTGCTAGTTCAGCTAGCGGGAGCGTCAATGAGCAGTTCTTC CSASSASGSVNEQFF
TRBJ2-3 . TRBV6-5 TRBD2 TGTGCCAGCAGTTCCCGACTAGCGGGAGATCGGGATACGCAGTATTTT CASSSRLAGDRDTQYF
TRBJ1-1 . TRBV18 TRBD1 TGTGCCAGCTCACCCGACAGGGAAGGAGCTTTCTTT CASSPDREGAFF
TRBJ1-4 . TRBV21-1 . TGTGCCAGCACTTACCGGGACAGGGGGCCTGAAAAACTGTTTTTT CASTYRDRGPEKLFF
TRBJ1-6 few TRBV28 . TGTGCCAGCAGTCAGGGACTGGGAATTCTACCCCTCCACTTT CASSQGLGILPLHF
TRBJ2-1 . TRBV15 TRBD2 TGTGCCACCAGCAGGGCTAGCGGGGTTCGGAATGAGCAGTTCTTC CATSRASGVRNEQFF
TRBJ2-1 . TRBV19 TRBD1 TGTGCCAGTAGTTCGACAGGGGATGTGAGTGAGCAGTTCTTC CASSSTGDVSEQFF
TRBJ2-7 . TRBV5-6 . TGTGCCAGCAGCCCGGGACAAAAGGTGTCCTACGAGCAGTACTTC CASSPGQKVSYEQYF
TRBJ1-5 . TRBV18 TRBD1 TGTGCCAGCTCACCGGCGGGACAGGCGAATCAGCCCCAGCATTTT CASSPAGQANQPQHF
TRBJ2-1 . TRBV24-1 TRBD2 TGTGCCACCTGGGGGGGGAACAATGAGCAGTTCTTC CATWGGNNEQFF
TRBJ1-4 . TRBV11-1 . TGTGCCAGCAGCAGAGGAGGGACTAATGAAAAACTGTTTTTT CASSRGGTNEKLFF
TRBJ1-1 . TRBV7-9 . TGTGCCAGCATCCCGAGGGAGGGCACTGAAGCTTTCTTT CASIPREGTEAFF
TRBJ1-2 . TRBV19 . TGTGCCAGTAGCCTCGACAGCGTCATTCCCGGCTACACCTTC CASSLDSVIPGYTF
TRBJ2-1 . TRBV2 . TGTGCCAGCAGTGACCTGGGCGGGGGCACCGGGGAGCAGTTCTTC CASSDLGGGTGEQFF
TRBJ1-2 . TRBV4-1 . TGCGCCAGCAGAGCAGGGCCCCGGTGGCCAAGACAGGAACGGGCGGGCTACACCTTC CASRAGPRWPRQERAGYTF